This T cell receptor (beta chain) was profiled in a study of shared T cell receptors in the human thymus. The table came from immunoSEQ multiplex PCR; TCRdb's copy has only in-frame clones and leaves some out. Counted here are approximately 490,000 clones, around 78% occurring once; the ten biggest clones make up more than 0.01%. Germline values: CDR1 MGHDK, CDR2 SYGVNS. V was cut by 11 bases and J by 5 bases, with 19 bases left in between. The CDR3 contains 14 residues. These data also featured in a second study, about human thymus T cells. From that paper: Obtained as resections during corrective heart surgery, the thymus tissue was then studied. Within thymic and blood repertoires, V and J gene usage appeared to be biased. Related reports documented highly overlapping thymic repertoires among unrelated individuals.

This receptor was taken from a boy under three years old with a congenital heart defect. Sequences were obtained from thymocytes. The chain uses TRBV25-1 and TRBJ1-3, with a tentative D call TRBD1 (6 bases). CDR3 residues: CASIVRGPRNTIYF. The CDR3 DNA reads as TGTGCCTCGATCGTCAGGGGACCCAGAAACACCATATATTTT. The complete variable domain, with remaining parts taken from reference TRBV25-1 and TRBJ1-3, reads EADIYQTPRYLVIGTGKKITLECSQTMGHDKMYWYQQDPGMELHLIHYSYGVNSTEKGDLSSESTVSRIRTEHFPLTLESARPSHTSQYLCASIVRGPRNTIYFGEGSWLTVV.